This T cell receptor beta chain was retrieved from a study of blood T cell repertoires in COVID-19. Repertoires were generated with immunoSEQ multiplex PCR, while TCRdb's copy carries only in-frame clones and drops some. This sample has approximately 180,000 clones; approximately 85% occur once, and the top ten carry around 6.2%. Donors were grouped by their self-reported clinical history. Germline CDR1 reads MNHEY; CDR2 reads SVGAGI. CDR3 length: 12 amino acids. V lost 6 bases and J lost 0, with 6 bases in between. This clonotype originated in a man aged 40-49 years who had recovered from COVID-19. Material for sequencing was PBMCs or T cells enriched from blood (not recorded which). The chain uses TRBV6-5 and TRBJ2-7; D may be TRBD2 (5 bases). The DNA for the CDR3 is TGTGCCAGCAGCGGACTCTCCTACGAGCAGTACTTC. As protein: CASSGLSYEQYF.